These 4 T cell receptor beta chains share one sample of origin, sequenced in a study of regulatory and conventional T cells in RAG deficiency. Clones were sequenced by immunoSEQ multiplex PCR, and TCRdb holds only the in-frame ones, with some missing. The sample shows more than 9,500 clones, around 92% of them seen only once. Blood CD4+ CD25-low CD127-high conventional T cells supplied the genomic DNA template. The sample was also reused in another study, on regulatory T cells. As that report states: The PCR used 52 TRBV and 13 TRBJ primers.

Sequenced sample: CD4+ effector T cells sorted from blood. Receptors originate from a human donor in good health.

The chain recombines TRBV28 with TRBJ2-7; 11 bases are shared with TRBD2. This CDR3 region has 14 residues. Per germline, CDR1 MDHEN and CDR2 SYDVKM. V lost 6 bases and J lost 11; bases outside the gene matches: 12. In nucleotides, the CDR3 is TGTGCCAGCAGCATTAGCGGGAGGGCCCTGAGGGAGTACTTC. It is translated as CASSISGRALREYF.

The chain recombines TRBV15 with TRBJ2-7, with TRBD1 matching over 10 bases. This CDR3 has 16 residues. The germline CDR1 and CDR2 sequences are LNHNV and YYDKDF (reference sequence). V dropped 5 bases and J dropped 2; count of bases not matched to a gene: 9. CDR3 region: CATSRVSGQGAYEQYF. As DNA, the CDR3 is TGTGCCACCAGCCGAGTATCAGGACAGGGGGCCTACGAGCAGTACTTC. The full variable domain, completed using reference TRBV15 and TRBJ2-7, is DAMVIQNPRYQVTQFGKPVTLSCSQTLNHNVMYWYQQKSSQAPKLLFHYYDKDFNNEADTPDNFQSRRPNTSFCFLDIRSPGLGDTAMYLCATSRVSGQGAYEQYFGPGTRLTVT.

The chain has TRBV7-3 and TRBJ2-1; D remains unclear. Germline CDR1 SGHTA, CDR2 FQGTGA. This CDR3 has 15 residues. V was clipped by 3 bases and J by 7 bases, with 16 bases between them. The CDR3 reads CASSLDAGTGNEQFF. CDR3 sequence (DNA): TGTGCCAGCAGCTTGGACGCCGGAACTGGGAATGAGCAGTTCTTC.

The rearrangement uses TRBV19 and TRBJ1-4; D perhaps matches TRBD1 (6 bases). The CDR3 is 14 residues long. Germline CDR1 is LNHDA and CDR2 is SQIVND (reference sequence). The V end was cut by 6 bases, the J end by 7 bases, with 15 bases between. DNA for the CDR3: TGTGCCAGTAGCCCAGTGGGGGCCCTTGAAAAACTGTTTTTT. Translation: CASSPVGALEKLFF.